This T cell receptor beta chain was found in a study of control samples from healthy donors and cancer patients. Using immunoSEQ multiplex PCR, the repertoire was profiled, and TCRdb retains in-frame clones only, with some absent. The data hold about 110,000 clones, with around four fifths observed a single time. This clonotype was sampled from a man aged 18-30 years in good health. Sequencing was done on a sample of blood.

The CDR3 is CASSSNAGQGSSPLHF. CDR3 DNA: TGTGCCAGCAGCTCAAATGCCGGACAGGGGTCTTCACCCCTCCACTTT. V is TRBV7-6 and J is TRBJ1-6; 9 bases are a match to TRBD1. V gave up 4 bases and J gave up 9 bases; unmatched junction bases: 10. The CDR3 is 16 amino acids. Germline loops: CDR1 SGHVS, CDR2 FNYEAQ.